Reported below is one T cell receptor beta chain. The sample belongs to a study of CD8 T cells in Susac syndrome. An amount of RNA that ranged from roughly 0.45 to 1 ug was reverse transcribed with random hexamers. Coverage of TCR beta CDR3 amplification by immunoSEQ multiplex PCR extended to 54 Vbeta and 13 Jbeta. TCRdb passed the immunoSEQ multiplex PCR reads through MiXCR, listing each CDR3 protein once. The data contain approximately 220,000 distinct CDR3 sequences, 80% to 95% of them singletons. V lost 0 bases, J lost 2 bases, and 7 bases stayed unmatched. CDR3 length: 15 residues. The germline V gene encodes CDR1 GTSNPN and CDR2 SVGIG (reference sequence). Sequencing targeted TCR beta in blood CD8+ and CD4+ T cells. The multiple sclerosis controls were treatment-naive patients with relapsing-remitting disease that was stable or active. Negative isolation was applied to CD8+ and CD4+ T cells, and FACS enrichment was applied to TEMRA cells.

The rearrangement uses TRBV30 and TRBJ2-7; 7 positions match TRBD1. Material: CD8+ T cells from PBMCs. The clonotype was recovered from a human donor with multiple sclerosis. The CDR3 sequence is CAWSVDRATTYEQYF. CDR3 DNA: TGTGCCTGGAGTGTTGACAGGGCAACAACCTACGAGCAGTACTTC.